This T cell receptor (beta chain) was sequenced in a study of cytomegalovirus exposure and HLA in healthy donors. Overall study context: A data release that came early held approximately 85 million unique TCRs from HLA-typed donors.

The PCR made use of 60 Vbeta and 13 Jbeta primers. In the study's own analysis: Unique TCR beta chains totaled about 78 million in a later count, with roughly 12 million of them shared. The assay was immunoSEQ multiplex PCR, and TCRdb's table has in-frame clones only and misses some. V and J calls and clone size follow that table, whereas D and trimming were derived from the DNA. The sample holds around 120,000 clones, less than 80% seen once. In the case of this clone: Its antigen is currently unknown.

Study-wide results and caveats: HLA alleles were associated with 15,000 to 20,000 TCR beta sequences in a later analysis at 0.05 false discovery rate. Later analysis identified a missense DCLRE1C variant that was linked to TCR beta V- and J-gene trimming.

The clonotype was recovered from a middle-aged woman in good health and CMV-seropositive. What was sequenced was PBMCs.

CDR3: CASSLNSGYEQYF. CDR3 nucleotides: TGCGCCAGCAGCTTGAATAGTGGTTACGAGCAGTACTTC. V gene TRBV5-1 combines with J gene TRBJ2-5; no reliable D call. The J call is uncertain, as TRBJ2-7 better fits the DNA end. Germline V gene data show CDR1 as SGHRS and CDR2 as YFSETQ. The CDR3 spans 13 residues.